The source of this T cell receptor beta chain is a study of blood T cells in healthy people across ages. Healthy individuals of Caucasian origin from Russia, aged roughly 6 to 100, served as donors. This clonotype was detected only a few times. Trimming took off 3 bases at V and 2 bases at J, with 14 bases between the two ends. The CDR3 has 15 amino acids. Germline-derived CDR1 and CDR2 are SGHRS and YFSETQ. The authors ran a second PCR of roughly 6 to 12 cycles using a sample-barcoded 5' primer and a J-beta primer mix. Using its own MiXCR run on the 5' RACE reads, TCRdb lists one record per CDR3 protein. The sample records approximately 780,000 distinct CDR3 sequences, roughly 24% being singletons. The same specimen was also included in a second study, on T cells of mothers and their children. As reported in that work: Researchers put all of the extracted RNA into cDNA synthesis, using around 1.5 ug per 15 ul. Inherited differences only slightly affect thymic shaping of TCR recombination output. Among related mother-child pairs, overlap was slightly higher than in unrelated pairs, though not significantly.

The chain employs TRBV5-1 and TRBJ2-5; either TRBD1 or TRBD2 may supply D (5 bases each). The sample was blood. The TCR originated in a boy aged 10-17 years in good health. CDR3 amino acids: CASSSQPGPQETQYF. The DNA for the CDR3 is TGCGCCAGCAGCTCGCAACCGGGACCGCAAGAGACCCAGTACTTC.